In this sample, the clone carrying this TCR beta chain turned up many times. Its antigen is still unknown. These data come from a study of blood T cells in healthy people across ages. Study at large: Capture by template switching was about one barcoded beta molecule per two T cells.

Drawn from each donor were 7.5 to 10 milliliters of peripheral blood. Isolation of PBMCs gave at least 7 million cells per sample. Study outcomes and limitations: The study regarded diversity estimates from one million T cells as underestimates.

Then a second PCR, running roughly 7 to 11 cycles, was carried out with a sample-barcoded 5' primer and a J-beta primer mix. TCRdb re-derived calls from the 5' RACE reads in MiXCR, one entry per CDR3 protein. The sample shows roughly 1,500,000 distinct CDR3 sequences, approximately 40% of them seen only once. CDR3 size: 14 residues. The V gene's germline CDR1 is SQVTM and CDR2 ANQGSEA. J gave up 2 bases and V 4 bases, and 8 bases lay outside the gene matches. Source material: blood. V and J are TRBV29-1 and TRBJ2-7; TRBD1 matches at 7 bases. This receptor was identified in a woman between 18 and 30 years old in good health. CDR3 residues: CSVALQGSTYEQYF. CDR3 nucleotides: TGCAGCGTTGCCCTACAGGGGTCGACCTACGAGCAGTACTTC.